This T cell receptor beta chain is from a study of T cells in Graves' hyperthyroidism and ophthalmopathy. Whole-study context: Staff took peripheral blood when the initial diagnosis was made, before any treatment began. Study-level results: It was a median roughly 6.5 months before onset that the model predicted ophthalmopathy. Most expanded thyroid clonotypes above 0.001 recurred in blood.

Points on this clonotype: No antigen is known for it. Given a much more abundant clone one base away, this may be a read error.

The TCR beta CDR3 regions underwent amplification using RNA transcripts as the source. TCR CDR3 underwent first-round RT-PCR with the HTBI primer set. Each CDR3 protein gets one entry after TCRdb re-called the multiplex PCR reads with MiXCR. The table shows around 440,000 distinct CDR3 sequences, with 15% to 19% occurring only once. CDR1 MNHEY and CDR2 SMNVEV come from the germline V gene (reference sequence). CDR3 length: 15 residues. PBMCs were obtained from 9 to 10 ml fresh peripheral blood. This sequence originates from a woman aged 18-30 years with Graves' hyperthyroidism. The specimen was blood. The chain joins TRBV27 to TRBJ2-7, with 12 bases matching TRBD2. CDR3 bases: TGTACCACCCACAAGGAGACTAGCGGGAGTTACGAGCAGTACTTC. The encoded protein is CTTHKETSGSYEQYF.